The rows below give T cell receptor beta chains drawn from one sample of a study of radiation and T cells in renal cell carcinoma. The protocol was immunoSEQ multiplex PCR, while the TCRdb copy is restricted to in-frame clones and leaves out a portion. The repertoire consists of approximately 110,000 clones, with roughly 80% occurring once and the leading ten covering around 3%. The specimen was blood, collected from a patient whose treatment included radiotherapy and nephrectomy. The receptor set was obtained from a woman aged 60-75 years with renal cell carcinoma. CDR3s include the opening cysteine and the closing phenylalanine or tryptophan. A D gene is named only where the DNA matches it firmly. Not every row has a clone size; where given, it reads once, few, many or a size class.

v_gene	len	j_gene	d_gene	abundance	CDR3aa	CDR3nt
TRBV6-6	15	TRBJ2-7	NA	once	CASSSSDGMGDEQYF	TGTGCCAGCAGTTCGTCGGACGGGATGGGGGACGAGCAGTACTTC
TRBV28	15	TRBJ2-7	TRBD1	NA	CASTSVAGGSYEQYF	TGTGCCAGCACCTCCGTAGCAGGGGGCTCCTACGAGCAGTACTTC
TRBV18	14	TRBJ2-7	NA	NA	CASSPQAGTYEQYF	TGTGCCAGCTCACCACAAGCAGGCACCTACGAGCAGTACTTC
TRBV19	15	TRBJ1-5	NA	NA	CASSIVGGPYQPQHF	TGTGCCAGTAGTATAGTGGGGGGACCCTATCAGCCCCAGCATTTT
TRBV6-6	15	TRBJ1-2	TRBD1	once	CASSRTGDGPYGYTF	TGTGCCAGCAGCCGTACAGGGGACGGACCCTATGGCTACACCTTC
TRBV5-1	14	TRBJ2-5	TRBD1	NA	CASRLDRVEETQYF	TGCGCCAGCAGATTGGACAGGGTTGAGGAGACCCAGTACTTC
TRBV7-3	15	TRBJ1-3	NA	NA	CASSLNSGLRNTIYF	TGTGCCAGCAGCTTAAACTCGGGACTCAGAAACACCATATATTTT
TRBV5-4	15	TRBJ2-7	NA	NA	CASRNWGGTVHEQYF	TGTGCCAGCAGAAACTGGGGGGGGACAGTCCACGAGCAGTACTTC
TRBV9	14	TRBJ2-7	NA	NA	CASSVATGTYEQYF	TGTGCCAGCAGCGTAGCCACTGGAACCTACGAGCAGTACTTC
TRBV5-1	12	TRBJ2-1	NA	once	CASSLWGDEQFF	TGCGCCAGCAGCTTATGGGGGGATGAGCAGTTCTTC
TRBV5-1	15	TRBJ2-1	NA	NA	CASSLAAVRHNEQFF	TGCGCCAGCAGCTTGGCTGCGGTACGGCACAATGAGCAGTTCTTC
TRBV18	17	TRBJ2-5	NA	NA	CASSPSILRENKETQYF	TGTGCCAGCTCACCCTCGATTTTACGGGAGAACAAAGAGACCCAGTACTTC
TRBV18	16	TRBJ1-6	NA	NA	CASSPNGGANNSPLHF	TGTGCCAGCTCACCCAATGGAGGGGCCAATAATTCACCCCTCCACTTT
TRBV9	15	TRBJ2-3	TRBD2	NA	CASSSLAGDTDTQYF	TGTGCCAGCAGCTCGCTAGCGGGGGACACAGATACGCAGTATTTT
TRBV10-3	12	TRBJ2-1	NA	once	CAISYQGHEQFF	TGTGCCATCAGTTATCAGGGGCATGAGCAGTTCTTC
TRBV2	16	TRBJ2-2	NA	once	CAIPPVRGRGTGELFF	TGTGCCATACCCCCTGTAAGGGGCCGAGGCACCGGGGAGCTGTTTTTT
TRBV5-1	15	TRBJ2-3	TRBD2	NA	CASSFTSGSSDTQYF	TGCGCCAGCAGCTTTACTAGCGGGAGTTCCGATACGCAGTATTTT
TRBV27	20	TRBJ2-2	NA	NA	CASSLIPPRPTRAHTGELFF	TGTGCCAGCAGTTTAATCCCGCCTCGTCCCACTAGGGCCCACACCGGGGAGCTGTTTTTT
TRBV6-5	15	TRBJ2-7	NA	NA	CASRPSGLLSYEQYF	TGTGCCAGCAGGCCCTCAGGACTACTCTCCTACGAGCAGTACTTC
TRBV5-4	15	TRBJ1-3	NA	NA	CASSLEAGNGNTIYF	TGTGCCAGCAGCTTAGAGGCAGGGAATGGAAACACCATATATTTT
TRBV6-5	15	TRBJ1-3	NA	once	CAISPGGGLGNTIYF	TGTGCCATCTCCCCAGGAGGGGGTCTAGGAAACACCATATATTTT
TRBV19	14	TRBJ1-4	NA	NA	CASSAPKRGEKLFF	TGTGCCAGTAGTGCCCCAAAGCGAGGCGAAAAACTGTTTTTT
TRBV28	12	TRBJ2-5	NA	NA	CASSARGETQYF	TGTGCCAGCAGTGCCAGGGGAGAGACCCAGTACTTC
TRBV5-6	12	TRBJ1-4	NA	NA	CASSLRNEKLFF	TGTGCCAGCAGCTTGCGGAATGAAAAACTGTTTTTT
TRBV5-4	17	TRBJ1-6	TRBD1	once	CASSSEMPGQVGSPLHF	TGTGCCAGCAGCTCCGAAATGCCGGGACAGGTGGGATCACCCCTCCACTTT
TRBV27	13	TRBJ1-1	NA	few	CASSLNRNTEAFF	TGTGCCAGCAGTTTAAACAGGAACACTGAAGCTTTCTTT
TRBV15	13	TRBJ1-5	NA	NA	CATSRDWDQPQHF	TGTGCCACCAGCAGAGATTGGGATCAGCCCCAGCATTTT
TRBV18	13	TRBJ1-5	NA	NA	CASSPDRNQPQHF	TGTGCCAGCTCCCCCGACAGGAATCAGCCCCAGCATTTT
TRBV6-5	14	TRBJ2-6	NA	NA	CASSYASGANVLTF	TGTGCCAGCAGTTACGCCTCTGGGGCCAACGTCCTGACTTTC
TRBV18	15	TRBJ2-2	NA	once	CASSLATVNTGELFF	TGTGCCAGCTCACTAGCGACAGTGAACACCGGGGAGCTGTTTTTT
TRBV18	14	TRBJ1-5	TRBD1	once	CASSPGTGGQPQHF	TGTGCCAGCTCACCCGGGACAGGGGGCCAGCCCCAGCATTTT
TRBV28	14	TRBJ1-1	TRBD1	once	CASSWGQGNTEAFF	TGTGCCAGCAGTTGGGGACAGGGGAACACTGAAGCTTTCTTT
TRBV7-2	12	TRBJ2-3	NA	NA	CASSLDTDTQYF	TGTGCCAGCAGCTTAGACACAGATACGCAGTATTTT
TRBV6-5	15	TRBJ2-1	NA	NA	CASSYSTSRPTEQFF	TGTGCCAGCAGTTACTCGACGTCCAGGCCAACTGAGCAGTTCTTC
TRBV6-1	13	TRBJ1-2	NA	NA	CASSRITSTGYTF	TGTGCCAGCAGTCGCATTACATCTACGGGCTACACCTTC
TRBV5-6	13	TRBJ2-7	NA	NA	CASSLGTQLEQYF	TGTGCCAGCAGCTTGGGGACACAGCTCGAGCAGTACTTC
TRBV7-9	15	TRBJ2-7	NA	NA	CASSSSGTGVYEQYF	TGTGCCAGCAGCTCCTCCGGGACGGGGGTATACGAGCAGTACTTC
TRBV5-4	14	TRBJ1-2	TRBD1	NA	CASSPTGDTYGYTF	TGTGCCAGCAGCCCAACAGGGGATACCTATGGCTACACCTTC
TRBV11-3	14	TRBJ2-2	NA	NA	CASSLQGSTGELFF	TGTGCCAGCAGCTTACAGGGGAGCACCGGGGAGCTGTTTTTT
TRBV5-4	15	TRBJ1-4	NA	NA	CASSPSLGTNEKLFF	TGTGCCAGCAGCCCCTCCCTCGGGACTAATGAAAAACTGTTTTTT
TRBV6-4	18	TRBJ1-1	TRBD1	NA	CASSDPGTGEASIAEAFF	TGTGCCAGCAGTGATCCCGGGACAGGGGAGGCGTCGATCGCTGAAGCTTTCTTT
TRBV5-1	14	TRBJ1-1	TRBD1	few	CASSFQGGHTEAFF	TGCGCCAGCAGCTTTCAAGGGGGCCACACTGAAGCTTTCTTT